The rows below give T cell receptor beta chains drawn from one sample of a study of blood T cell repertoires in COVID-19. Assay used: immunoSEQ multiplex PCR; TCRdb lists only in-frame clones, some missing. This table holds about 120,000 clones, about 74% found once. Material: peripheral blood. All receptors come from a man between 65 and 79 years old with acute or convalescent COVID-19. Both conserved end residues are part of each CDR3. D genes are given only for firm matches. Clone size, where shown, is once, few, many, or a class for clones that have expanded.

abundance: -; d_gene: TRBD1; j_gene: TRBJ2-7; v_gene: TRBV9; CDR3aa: CASSPAPGGDEQYF; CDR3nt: TGTGCCAGCAGCCCCGCGCCAGGGGGCGACGAGCAGTACTTC
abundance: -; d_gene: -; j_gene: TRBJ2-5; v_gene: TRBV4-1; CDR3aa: CASSPSGSETQYF; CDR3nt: TGCGCCAGCAGCCCCTCGGGGTCAGAGACCCAGTACTTC
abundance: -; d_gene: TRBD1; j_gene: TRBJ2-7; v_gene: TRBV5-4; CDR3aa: CASRKTGTGSYEQYF; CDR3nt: TGTGCCAGCAGGAAAACCGGGACAGGCTCCTACGAGCAGTACTTC
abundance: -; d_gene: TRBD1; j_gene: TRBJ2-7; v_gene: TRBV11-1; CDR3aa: CASGGQAQYF; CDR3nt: TGTGCCAGCGGGGGACAGGCTCAGTACTTC
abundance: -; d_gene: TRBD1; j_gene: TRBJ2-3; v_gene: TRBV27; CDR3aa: CASSLDRGPSTDTQYF; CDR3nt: TGTGCCAGCAGTTTAGACAGGGGTCCTAGCACAGATACGCAGTATTTT
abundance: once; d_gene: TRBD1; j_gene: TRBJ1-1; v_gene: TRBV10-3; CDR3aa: CAISEDRDLTEAFF; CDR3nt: TGTGCCATCAGTGAGGACAGGGATCTTACTGAAGCTTTCTTT
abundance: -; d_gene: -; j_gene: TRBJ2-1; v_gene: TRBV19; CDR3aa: CATTHPSDREDNEQFF; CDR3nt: TGTGCCACCACCCACCCCTCGGACAGAGAAGACAATGAGCAGTTCTTC
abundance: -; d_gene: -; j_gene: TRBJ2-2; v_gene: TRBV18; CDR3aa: CASSPGTENTGELFF; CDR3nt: TGTGCCAGCTCACCCGGGACTGAGAACACCGGGGAGCTGTTTTTT
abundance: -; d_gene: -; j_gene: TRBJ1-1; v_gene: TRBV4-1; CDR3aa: CASSRGGLPTEAFF; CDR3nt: TGCGCCAGCAGCCGTGGGGGCCTTCCCACTGAAGCTTTCTTT
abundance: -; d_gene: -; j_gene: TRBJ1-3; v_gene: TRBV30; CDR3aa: CAWSWAGILSGNTIYF; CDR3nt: TGTGCCTGGAGTTGGGCGGGCATACTTTCTGGAAACACCATATATTTT
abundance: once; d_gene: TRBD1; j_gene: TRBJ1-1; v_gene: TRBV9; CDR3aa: CASSGDRKATEAFF; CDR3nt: TGTGCCAGCAGCGGGGACAGGAAGGCAACTGAAGCTTTCTTT
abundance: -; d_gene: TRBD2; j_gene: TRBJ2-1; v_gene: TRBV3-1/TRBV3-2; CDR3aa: CASRDTLATDNEQFF; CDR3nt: TGTGCCAGCAGGGATACACTAGCGACCGACAATGAGCAGTTCTTC
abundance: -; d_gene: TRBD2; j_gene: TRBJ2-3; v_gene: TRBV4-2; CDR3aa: CASSSSAGGTDTQYF; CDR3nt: TGTGCCAGCAGCTCTAGTGCGGGGGGAACAGATACGCAGTATTTT
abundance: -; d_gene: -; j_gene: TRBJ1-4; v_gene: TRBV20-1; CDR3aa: CSGSNRGNEKLFF; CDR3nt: TGCAGTGGTAGTAACCGGGGAAATGAAAAACTGTTTTTT
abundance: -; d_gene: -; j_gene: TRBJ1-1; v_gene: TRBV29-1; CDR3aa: CSVEVRVQGTEAFF; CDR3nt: TGCAGCGTTGAGGTTCGCGTACAGGGCACTGAAGCTTTCTTT
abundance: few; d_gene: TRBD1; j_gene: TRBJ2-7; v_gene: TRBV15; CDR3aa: CATSRAGQGYEQYF; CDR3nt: TGTGCCACCAGCAGAGCCGGACAGGGCTACGAGCAGTACTTC
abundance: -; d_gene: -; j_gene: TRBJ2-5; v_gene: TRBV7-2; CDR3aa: CASSLRGWSETQYF; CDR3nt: TGTGCCAGCAGCTTGCGGGGATGGTCCGAGACCCAGTACTTC
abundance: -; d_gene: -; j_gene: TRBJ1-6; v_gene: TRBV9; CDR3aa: CASSVGAGANNSPLHF; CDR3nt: TGTGCCAGCAGCGTAGGGGCAGGGGCGAATAATTCACCCCTCCACTTT
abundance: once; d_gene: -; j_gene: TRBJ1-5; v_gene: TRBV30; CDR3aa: CAWSTGQGNQPQHF; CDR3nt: TGTGCCTGGTCAACGGGACAAGGCAATCAGCCCCAGCATTTT
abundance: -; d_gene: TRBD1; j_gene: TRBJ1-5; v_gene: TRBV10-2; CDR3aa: CASSERQGYYSNQPQHF; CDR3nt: TGCGCCAGCAGTGAGCGACAGGGCTACTATAGCAATCAGCCCCAGCATTTT
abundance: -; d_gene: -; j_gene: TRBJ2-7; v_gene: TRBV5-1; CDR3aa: CASSSNPSSYEQYF; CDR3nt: TGCGCCAGCAGCTCTAATCCGAGCTCCTACGAGCAGTACTTC
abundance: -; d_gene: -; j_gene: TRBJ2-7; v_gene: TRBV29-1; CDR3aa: CSVRFSLESYEQYF; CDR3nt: TGCAGCGTTCGGTTTTCGTTGGAGTCCTACGAGCAGTACTTC
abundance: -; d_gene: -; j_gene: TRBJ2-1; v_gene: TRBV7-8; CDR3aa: CASSPPSYNEQFF; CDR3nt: TGTGCCAGCAGCCCTCCTTCCTACAATGAGCAGTTCTTC
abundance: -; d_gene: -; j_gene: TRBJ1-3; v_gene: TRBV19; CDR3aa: CASSFSPGNTIYF; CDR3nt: TGTGCCAGTAGTTTCTCCCCTGGAAACACCATATATTTT
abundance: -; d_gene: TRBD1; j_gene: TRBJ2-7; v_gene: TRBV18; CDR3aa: CASSPPGTGYEQYF; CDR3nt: TGTGCCAGCTCACCGCCCGGGACAGGCTACGAGCAGTACTTC
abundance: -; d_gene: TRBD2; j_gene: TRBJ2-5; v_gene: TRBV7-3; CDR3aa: CASSLIGGGIQETQYF; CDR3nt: TGTGCCAGCAGCTTAATTGGCGGGGGTATACAAGAGACCCAGTACTTC
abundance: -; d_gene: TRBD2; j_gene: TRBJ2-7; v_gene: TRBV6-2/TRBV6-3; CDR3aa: CASSTLTAGGPGEQYF; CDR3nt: TGTGCCAGCAGTACCTTAACAGCGGGAGGGCCCGGCGAGCAGTACTTC
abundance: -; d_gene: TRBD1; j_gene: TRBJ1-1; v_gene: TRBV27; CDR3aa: CASSSPVAGGGMAFF; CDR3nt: TGTGCCAGCAGTTCGCCAGTTGCAGGGGGCGGTATGGCTTTCTTT
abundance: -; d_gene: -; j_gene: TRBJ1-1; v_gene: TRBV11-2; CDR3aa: CASSLGQGSTEAFF; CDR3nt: TGTGCCAGCAGCTTAGGCCAGGGTAGCACTGAAGCTTTCTTT
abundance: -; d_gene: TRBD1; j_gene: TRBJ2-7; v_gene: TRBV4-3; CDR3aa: CASSQEGTGLSYEQYF; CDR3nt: TGCGCCAGCAGCCAAGAAGGGACAGGGCTCTCCTACGAGCAGTACTTC
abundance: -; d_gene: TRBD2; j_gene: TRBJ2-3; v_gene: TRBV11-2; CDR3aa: CASSTGLAGLVRTDTQYF; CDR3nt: TGTGCCAGCAGCACGGGACTAGCGGGATTAGTTCGCACAGATACGCAGTATTTT
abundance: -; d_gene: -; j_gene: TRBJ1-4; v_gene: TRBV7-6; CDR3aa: CASSLRGGTTNEKLFF; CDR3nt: TGTGCCAGCAGCTTAAGGGGGGGGACAACTAATGAAAAACTGTTTTTT
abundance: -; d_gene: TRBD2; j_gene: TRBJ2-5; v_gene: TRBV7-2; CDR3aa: CASTSGYQETQYF; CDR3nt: TGTGCCTCGACTAGCGGCTACCAAGAGACCCAGTACTTC
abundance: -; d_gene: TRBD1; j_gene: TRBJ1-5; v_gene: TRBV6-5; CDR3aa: CASSSTGGHQPQHF; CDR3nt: TGTGCCAGCAGTTCGACAGGGGGCCATCAGCCCCAGCATTTT
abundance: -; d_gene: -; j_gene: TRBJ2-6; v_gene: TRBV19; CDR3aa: CASSTPQSSGANVLTF; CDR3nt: TGTGCCAGTAGTACTCCACAGAGCTCTGGGGCCAACGTCCTGACTTTC
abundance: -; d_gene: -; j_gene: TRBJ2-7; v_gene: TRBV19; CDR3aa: CASSSQASYEQYF; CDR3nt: TGTGCCAGTAGTTCCCAAGCCTCCTACGAGCAGTACTTC
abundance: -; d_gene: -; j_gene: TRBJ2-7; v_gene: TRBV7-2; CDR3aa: CASSLGPSSSYEQYF; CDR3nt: TGTGCCAGCAGCTTAGGGCCCTCATCCTCCTACGAGCAGTACTTC
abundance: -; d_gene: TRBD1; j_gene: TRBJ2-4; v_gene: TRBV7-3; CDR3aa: CASSPTGGQNIQYF; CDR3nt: TGTGCCAGCAGCCCCACAGGGGGCCAAAACATTCAGTACTTC
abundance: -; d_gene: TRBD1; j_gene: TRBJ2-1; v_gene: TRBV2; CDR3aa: CGSDLPGGVYNEQFF; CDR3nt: TGTGGCAGCGACCTACCAGGGGGAGTTTACAATGAGCAGTTCTTC
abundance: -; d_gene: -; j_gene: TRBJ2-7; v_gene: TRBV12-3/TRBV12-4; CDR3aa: CASSLGSYEQYF; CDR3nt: TGTGCCAGCAGTTTGGGGAGTTACGAGCAGTACTTC
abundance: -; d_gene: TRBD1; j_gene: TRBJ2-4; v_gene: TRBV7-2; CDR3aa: CASSTYRDRGSKNIQYF; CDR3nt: TGTGCCAGCAGCACATACCGGGACAGGGGGTCCAAAAACATTCAGTACTTC
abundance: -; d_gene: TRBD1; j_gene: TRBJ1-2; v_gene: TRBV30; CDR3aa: CAWSGTGRYGYTF; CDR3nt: TGTGCCTGGAGTGGGACAGGCCGCTATGGCTACACCTTC
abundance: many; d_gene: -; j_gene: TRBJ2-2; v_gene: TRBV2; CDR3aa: CASTALVTGELFF; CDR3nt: TGTGCCAGCACAGCGCTGGTCACCGGGGAGCTGTTTTTT
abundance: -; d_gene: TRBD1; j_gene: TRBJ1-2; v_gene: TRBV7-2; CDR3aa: CASSKDREYYGYTF; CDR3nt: TGTGCCAGCAGCAAGGACAGGGAGTACTATGGCTACACCTTC
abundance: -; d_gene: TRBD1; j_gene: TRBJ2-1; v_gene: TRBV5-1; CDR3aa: CASSLADRERDEQFF; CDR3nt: TGCGCCAGCAGCTTGGCGGACAGGGAGAGGGATGAGCAGTTCTTC